The clone carrying this T cell receptor beta chain was found a few times. Its antigen is unknown. Germline V lookup: CDR1 SGHRS, CDR2 YFSETQ. The CDR3 consists of 16 residues. V trimming: 5 bases; J trimming: 0 bases; junction bases outside the gene matches: 3. These data come from a study of radiotherapy plus CTLA-4 blockade in lung cancer. Notes on the study in general: Some TCR clones had been derived from tumors. These clones expanded in peripheral blood after radiotherapy plus ipilimumab.

Patients with chemo-refractory metastatic non-small-cell lung cancer received focal radiation plus CTLA-4 blockade with ipilimumab. The table came from immunoSEQ multiplex PCR; TCRdb's copy has only in-frame clones and leaves some out. Of about 48,000 clones in the sample, 82% were seen once. Sequencing was performed on peripheral blood, taken from a patient treated with radiotherapy plus ipilimumab. The clonotype comes from a human donor with non-small cell lung cancer who had stable disease on radiotherapy plus ipilimumab. The V and J genes are TRBV5-1 and TRBJ2-5, with 14 bases identical to TRBD2. DNA for the CDR3: TGCGCCAGCAGGCAGGGACTAGCGGGAGACCAAGAGACCCAGTACTTC. Its protein product is CASRQGLAGDQETQYF.